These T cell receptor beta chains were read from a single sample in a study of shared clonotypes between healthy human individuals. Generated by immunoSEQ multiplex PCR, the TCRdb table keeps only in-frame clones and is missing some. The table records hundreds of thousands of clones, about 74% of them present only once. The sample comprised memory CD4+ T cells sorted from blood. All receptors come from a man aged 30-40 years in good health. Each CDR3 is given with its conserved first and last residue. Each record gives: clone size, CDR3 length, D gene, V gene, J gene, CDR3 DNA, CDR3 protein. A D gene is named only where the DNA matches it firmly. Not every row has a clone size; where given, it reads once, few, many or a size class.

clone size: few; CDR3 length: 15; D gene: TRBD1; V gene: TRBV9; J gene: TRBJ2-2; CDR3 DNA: TGTGCCAGCAGCGTAGGATCCGACAGGGGCCGGGAGCTGTTTTTT; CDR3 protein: CASSVGSDRGRELFF
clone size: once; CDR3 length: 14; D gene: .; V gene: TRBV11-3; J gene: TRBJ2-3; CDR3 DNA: TGTGCCAGCAGCCGACAGGACCACACAGATACGCAGTATTTT; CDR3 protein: CASSRQDHTDTQYF
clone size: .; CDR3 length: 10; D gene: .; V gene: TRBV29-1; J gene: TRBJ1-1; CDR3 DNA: TGCAGCGGGCGGAACACTGAAGCTTTCTTT; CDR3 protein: CSGRNTEAFF
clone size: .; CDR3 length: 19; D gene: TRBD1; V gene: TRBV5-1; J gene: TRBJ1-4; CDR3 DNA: TGCGCCAGCAGCCCCGCGGGACAGGGGGCCTCGAGTCAGGGTAGGAAACTGTTTTTT; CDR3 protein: CASSPAGQGASSQGRKLFF
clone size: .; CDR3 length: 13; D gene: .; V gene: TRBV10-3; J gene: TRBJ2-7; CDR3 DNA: TGTGCCATCAACGCCCAGGGGGGCAACGAGCAGTACTTC; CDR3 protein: CAINAQGGNEQYF
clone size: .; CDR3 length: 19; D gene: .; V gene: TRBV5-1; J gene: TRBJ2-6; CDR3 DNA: TGCGCCAGCAGCTCGGACCCAGGTGCACGGCCCTCTGGGGCCAACGTCCTGACTTTC; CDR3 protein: CASSSDPGARPSGANVLTF
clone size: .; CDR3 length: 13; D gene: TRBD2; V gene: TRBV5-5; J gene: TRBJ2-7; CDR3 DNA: TGTGCCAGCAGCGGACTAGCGGGAGGCGAGCAGTACTTC; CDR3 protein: CASSGLAGGEQYF
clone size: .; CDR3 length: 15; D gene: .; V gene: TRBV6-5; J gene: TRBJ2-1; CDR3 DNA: TGTGCCAGCAGTACTACCGGGACCGGGATCCTTGAGCAGTTCTTC; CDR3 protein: CASSTTGTGILEQFF
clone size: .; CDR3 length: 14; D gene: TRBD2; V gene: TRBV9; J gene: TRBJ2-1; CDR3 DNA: TGTGCCAGCAGCGCCCGGGACTACTCGAATGAGCAGTTCTTC; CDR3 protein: CASSARDYSNEQFF
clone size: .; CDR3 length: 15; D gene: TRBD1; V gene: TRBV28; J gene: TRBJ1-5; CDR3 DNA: TGTGCCAGCAGTTTATACAGGGGTAACAATCAGCCCCAGCATTTT; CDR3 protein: CASSLYRGNNQPQHF
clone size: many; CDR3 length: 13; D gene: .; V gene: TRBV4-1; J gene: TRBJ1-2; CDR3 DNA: TGCGCCAGCAGCCATAAAGGAGCGGATGGCTACACCTTC; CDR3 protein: CASSHKGADGYTF
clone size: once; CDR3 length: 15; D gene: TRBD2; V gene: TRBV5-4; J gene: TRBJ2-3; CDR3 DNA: TGTGCCAGCAGCTTGGCCGGGACCGGACTAGGTACGCAGTATTTT; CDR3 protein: CASSLAGTGLGTQYF
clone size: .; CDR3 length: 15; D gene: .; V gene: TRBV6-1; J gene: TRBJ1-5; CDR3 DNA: TGTGCCAGCAGTGAAGCGTTTGTTGTGGGCCAGCCCCAGCATTTT; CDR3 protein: CASSEAFVVGQPQHF
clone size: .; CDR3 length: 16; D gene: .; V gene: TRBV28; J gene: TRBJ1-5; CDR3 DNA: TGTGCCAGCAGTGTCCCCCAGGGAATAGACAATCAGCCCCAGCATTTT; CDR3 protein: CASSVPQGIDNQPQHF
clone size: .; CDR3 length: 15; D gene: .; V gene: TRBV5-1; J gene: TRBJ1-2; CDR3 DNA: TGCGCCAGCAGCTTGAACCCCGGGACGGCCTATGGCTACACCTTC; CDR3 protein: CASSLNPGTAYGYTF
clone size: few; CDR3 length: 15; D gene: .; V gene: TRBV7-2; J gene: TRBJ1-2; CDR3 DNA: TGTGCCAGCAGCTTTGGTTCAGCGATCAACTATGGCTACACCTTC; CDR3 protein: CASSFGSAINYGYTF